The rows below give T cell receptor beta chains drawn from one sample of a study of blood T cell repertoires in COVID-19. Clones were read by immunoSEQ multiplex PCR, and TCRdb kept only the in-frame ones, dropping some. The data show over 200,000 clones, 70% to 90% seen once. Sequenced input: peripheral blood. These receptors came from a woman aged 50 to 65 with acute or convalescent COVID-19. Both conserved end residues are part of each CDR3. The D gene is left open where the match is weak. Where a row states a size, it is once, few, many or the class of an expanded clone; other rows omit it.

d_call j_call v_call clone_size cdr3_nt cdr3_aa
TRBD2 TRBJ2-7 TRBV11-2 - TGTGCCAGCAGCTTGGGGGGGGACTACGAGCAGTACTTC CASSLGGDYEQYF
TRBD1 TRBJ1-5 TRBV5-1 - TGCGCCAGCAGCTTGGAGGGACAGGACCATCAGCCCCAGCATTTT CASSLEGQDHQPQHF
TRBD2 TRBJ2-7 TRBV28 - TGTGCCAGCGGACTAGCGGGAGGCCTCTACGAGCAGTACTTC CASGLAGGLYEQYF
TRBD1 TRBJ2-7 TRBV28 - TGTGCCAGCAAAGGGACAGGGGACAACTACGAGCAGTACTTC CASKGTGDNYEQYF
- TRBJ1-5 TRBV4-1 - TGCGCCAGCAGCCCTTCGCAGGGTGGTTCTCAGCCCCAGCATTTT CASSPSQGGSQPQHF
TRBD2 TRBJ2-7 TRBV7-2 - TGTGCCAGCAGCTTAGTTCCCGCGGGAGGTCCGCAAGGCGAGCAGTACTTC CASSLVPAGGPQGEQYF
TRBD1 TRBJ1-5 TRBV6-5 - TGTGCCAGCAACCCGGGACAGGGGGTTTATCAGCCCCAGCATTTT CASNPGQGVYQPQHF
TRBD1 TRBJ1-1 TRBV7-2 - TGTGCCAGCAGCCTAAACAGGGGTTGGAACACTGAAGCTTTCTTT CASSLNRGWNTEAFF
- TRBJ1-4 TRBV30 - TGTGCCTGGAGTCTCGGTGCAACTAATGAAAAACTGTTTTTT CAWSLGATNEKLFF
- TRBJ2-2 TRBV18 - TGTGCCAGCTCACAGTACCAGGAAAATACCGGGGAGCTGTTTTTT CASSQYQENTGELFF
TRBD1 TRBJ2-1 TRBV7-2 - TGTGCCAGCAGCTTAGCGAGAGGGGGGACAGGGGCCTACAATGAGCAGTTCTTC CASSLARGGTGAYNEQFF
TRBD1 TRBJ2-3 TRBV9 - TGTGCCAGCAGCTATGGACAGGGAGGCACAGATACGCAGTATTTT CASSYGQGGTDTQYF
- TRBJ1-2 TRBV9 - TGTGCCAGCAGCCCCCGTCATACGGGGGACTATGGCTACACCTTC CASSPRHTGDYGYTF
TRBD1 TRBJ1-6 TRBV9 - TGTGCCAGCAGCACGACAGGGGTATCGAGTTCACCCCTCCACTTT CASSTTGVSSSPLHF
- TRBJ2-6 TRBV5-1 once TGCGCCACCCCTTTGGAGGGCCCTTCTGGGGCCAACGTCCTGACTTTC CATPLEGPSGANVLTF
- TRBJ1-1 TRBV5-8 - TGTGCCAGCAGCTTGGGTTGGGGAGACACTGAAGCTTTCTTT CASSLGWGDTEAFF
TRBD2 TRBJ2-5 TRBV29-1 few TGCAGCGTTGAGGTTAGCGGGAGGGAGACCCAGTACTTC CSVEVSGRETQYF
TRBD1 TRBJ1-1 TRBV19 once TGTGCCAGTAGTCCTCGGGACAGAGAAGCTTTCTTT CASSPRDREAFF
- TRBJ1-2 TRBV28 - TGTGCCAGCAGCCGGGGAGTATTGGGCTACACCTTC CASSRGVLGYTF
- TRBJ2-7 TRBV4-3 - TGCGCCAGCAGCCAAGGCTCGGGGAGGTTTTCCTACGAGCAGTACTTC CASSQGSGRFSYEQYF
TRBD1 TRBJ2-1 TRBV5-4 - TGTGCCAGCAGCCGCGGACAGGGGGCCTACAATGAGCAGTTCTTC CASSRGQGAYNEQFF
TRBD1 TRBJ2-5 TRBV5-1 - TGCGCCAGCAGCTTGGGCGTACAGGGGGCACGGGAGACCCAGTACTTC CASSLGVQGARETQYF
TRBD1 TRBJ2-5 TRBV5-1 once TGCGCCAGCAGCGCGGGTTGGCAGGGGGTACAAGAGACCCAGTACTTC CASSAGWQGVQETQYF
TRBD1 TRBJ1-1 TRBV6-5 - TGTGCCAGCAGTTACCCGGGACAGCCGAACACTGAAGCTTTCTTT CASSYPGQPNTEAFF
TRBD2 TRBJ2-1 TRBV27 - TGTGCCAGCAGTCTCTGGACTAGCGGACTATACAATGAGCAGTTCTTC CASSLWTSGLYNEQFF
- TRBJ2-1 TRBV6-2/TRBV6-3 - TGTGCCAGCAGTCGTTCGTTACAGTACAATGAGCAGTTCTTC CASSRSLQYNEQFF
- TRBJ1-6 TRBV30 - TGTGCCTGGAGTGTACGAGGGCCAGGTTCACCCCTCCACTTT CAWSVRGPGSPLHF
- TRBJ1-1 TRBV5-6 once TGTGCCAGCAACGTTGGGCCTTCGAACACTGAAGCTTTCTTT CASNVGPSNTEAFF
TRBD2 TRBJ2-3 TRBV2 - TGTGCCAGCACGGGGCTAGCGGGTACTAGCACAGATACGCAGTATTTT CASTGLAGTSTDTQYF
- TRBJ2-7 TRBV2 - TGTGCCAGCCGGGTTCTGAGCTCCTACGAGCAGTACTTC CASRVLSSYEQYF
- TRBJ1-5 TRBV29-1 - TGCAGCGTTGCGGGCGGGGATCAGCCCCAGCATTTT CSVAGGDQPQHF
- TRBJ2-1 TRBV4-1 - TGCGCCAGCACCCGACAGGCAACCTCCTACAATGAGCAGTTCTTC CASTRQATSYNEQFF
- TRBJ1-2 TRBV10-1 - TGCGCCAGCAGTGATTACCAGGGCCACTATGGCTACACCTTC CASSDYQGHYGYTF
TRBD1 TRBJ2-6 TRBV7-9 - TGTGCCAGCAGCTTAGCGGGACAGGGTGGCGTCCTGACTTTC CASSLAGQGGVLTF
TRBD1 TRBJ2-5 TRBV7-7 - TGTGCTAGCAGCTTGATGGGACAGACCCAAGAGACCCAGTACTTC CASSLMGQTQETQYF
- TRBJ1-1 TRBV7-9 - TGTGCCAGCAGCTTAGCGGTCGGTGAGAACACTGAAGCTTTCTTT CASSLAVGENTEAFF
TRBD1 TRBJ2-5 TRBV18 - TGTGCCAGCTCACCACTACAGGGGAAGGGAGAGACCCAGTACTTC CASSPLQGKGETQYF
- TRBJ2-2 TRBV9 - TGTGCCAGCAGCGTAGCTTCGAACACCGGGGAGCTGTTTTTT CASSVASNTGELFF
TRBD2 TRBJ2-1 TRBV15 - TGTGCCACCAGCAGAGATCGGGAGAGCGGGAGGACATACAATGAGCAGTTCTTC CATSRDRESGRTYNEQFF
TRBD1 TRBJ1-5 TRBV4-1 - TGCGCCAGCAGCCAAGGGGGACAGGGCAATCAGCCCCAGCATTTT CASSQGGQGNQPQHF
TRBD2 TRBJ2-5 TRBV3-1/TRBV3-2 - TGTGCCAGCAGCCCGACTAGCGGGGGGAGGGAGACCCAGTACTTC CASSPTSGGRETQYF
- TRBJ2-1 TRBV7-8 - TGTGCCAGCAGCTTATTTGTATCCGGTTCCAATGAGCAGTTCTTC CASSLFVSGSNEQFF
- TRBJ1-5 TRBV5-5 - TGTGCCAGCAGCTTGGGAAGTAGCAGTCAGCCCCAGCATTTT CASSLGSSSQPQHF
- TRBJ1-1 TRBV7-2 - TGTGCCAGCAGCTTAGGCGGACAGTACACTGAAGCTTTCTTT CASSLGGQYTEAFF
TRBD2 TRBJ2-7 TRBV6-6 - TGTGCCAGCAGTCACACGACTAGCGGCGAGCAGTACTTC CASSHTTSGEQYF
- TRBJ1-1 TRBV11-2 - TGTGCCAGCAGCTCAACGGGACTTCATGAAGCTTTCTTT CASSSTGLHEAFF
- TRBJ1-2 TRBV5-1 - TGCGCCCGCAGCCCGAGGGGGGGGCCGGGCTACACCTTC CARSPRGGPGYTF
TRBD2 TRBJ2-1 TRBV10-3 - TGTGCCATCAGTGCTTCTAGCGGGAGGGCTTCGGAACGAGAGCAGTTCTTC CAISASSGRASEREQFF
- TRBJ1-2 TRBV30 - TGTGCCTCCCTCTCCCGAGTTCTCTATGGCTACACCTTC CASLSRVLYGYTF
TRBD1 TRBJ1-2 TRBV28 few TGTGCCAGCAGAACCCTCGGACAGGGGGCCCACTATGGCTACACCTTC CASRTLGQGAHYGYTF
TRBD2 TRBJ2-5 TRBV9 - TGTGCCAGCACCCGGACTAGCGGGGAAGAGACCCAGTACTTC CASTRTSGEETQYF
- TRBJ1-1 TRBV5-1 once TGCGCCAGCAGCTTGGATTATAGTTGGCGATGGGGGGACACTGAAGCTTTCTTT CASSLDYSWRWGDTEAFF
- TRBJ2-3 TRBV15 - TGTGCCACCAGCAGAGGGAGAACAGATACGCAGTATTTT CATSRGRTDTQYF
TRBD2 TRBJ2-5 TRBV28 - TGTGCCAGCAGTTCCCTCGCTAGCGGGAGGTACCAAGAGACCCAGTACTTC CASSSLASGRYQETQYF
- TRBJ1-4 TRBV28 - TGTGCCAGCAGTTTAAGTCGACGGTCTCCGGGGGTGGAAAAACTGTTTTTT CASSLSRRSPGVEKLFF
TRBD1 TRBJ2-5 TRBV5-1 - TGCGCCAGCAGCCCCGGGACAGGGGGCGCGAGCGAGACCCAGTACTTC CASSPGTGGASETQYF
- TRBJ1-2 TRBV4-1 few TGCGCCAGCAGCCAAGAAGAGAGCGGGCTTGCCGGCTACACCTTC CASSQEESGLAGYTF
- TRBJ2-1 TRBV19 - TGTGCCAGTAGTACCCTTCTAGTCGGCAATGAGCAGTTCTTC CASSTLLVGNEQFF